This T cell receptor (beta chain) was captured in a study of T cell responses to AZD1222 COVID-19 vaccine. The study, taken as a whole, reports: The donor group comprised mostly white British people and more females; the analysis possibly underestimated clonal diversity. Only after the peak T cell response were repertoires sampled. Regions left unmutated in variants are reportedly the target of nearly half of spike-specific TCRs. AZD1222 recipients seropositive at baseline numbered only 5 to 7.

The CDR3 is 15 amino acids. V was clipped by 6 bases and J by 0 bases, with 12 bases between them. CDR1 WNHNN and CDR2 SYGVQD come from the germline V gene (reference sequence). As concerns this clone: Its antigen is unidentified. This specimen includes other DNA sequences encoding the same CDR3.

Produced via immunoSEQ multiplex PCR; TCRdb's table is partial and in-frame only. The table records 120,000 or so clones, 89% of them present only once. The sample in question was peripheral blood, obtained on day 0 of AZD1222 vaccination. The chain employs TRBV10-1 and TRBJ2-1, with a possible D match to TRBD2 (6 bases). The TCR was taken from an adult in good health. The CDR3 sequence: CASSRDLSSYNEQFF. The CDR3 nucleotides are TGCGCCAGCAGCAGGGACTTAAGCTCCTACAATGAGCAGTTCTTC.